This T cell receptor (beta chain) is drawn from a study of regulatory T cells in long-lasting Graves disease. Germline assignment: CDR1 MDHEN and CDR2 SYDVKM. Trimming cost V 7 bases and J 4 bases, with 13 bases left between them. CDR3 size: 13 residues. Investigators prepared the TCR beta libraries by applying iRepertoire HTBI primers and Arm-PCR of CDR3 regions. TCRdb analysed the multiplex PCR reads with MiXCR anew, one entry per CDR3 protein. The sample contains just over 600,000 distinct CDR3 sequences, approximately 15% of which appear only once. Documented time point: newly diagnosed GD, antithyroid drugs for less than 3 months. PBMCs were the source of the RNA used for TCR sequencing. This clonotype has at least ten counts. These sequences were also reported in another study, on T cells in Graves' hyperthyroidism and ophthalmopathy.

The chain combines TRBV28 with TRBJ1-2; maybe TRBD1 (5 bases). The source material was peripheral blood mononuclear cells (PBMCs), sampled at new diagnosis, from a patient treated with antithyroid drugs. This clonotype originated in a woman aged 25-40 years with Graves disease. CDR3 DNA sequence: TGTGCCAGCAACCCAGGGAGAGCCTATGGCTACACCTTC. It is translated as CASNPGRAYGYTF.